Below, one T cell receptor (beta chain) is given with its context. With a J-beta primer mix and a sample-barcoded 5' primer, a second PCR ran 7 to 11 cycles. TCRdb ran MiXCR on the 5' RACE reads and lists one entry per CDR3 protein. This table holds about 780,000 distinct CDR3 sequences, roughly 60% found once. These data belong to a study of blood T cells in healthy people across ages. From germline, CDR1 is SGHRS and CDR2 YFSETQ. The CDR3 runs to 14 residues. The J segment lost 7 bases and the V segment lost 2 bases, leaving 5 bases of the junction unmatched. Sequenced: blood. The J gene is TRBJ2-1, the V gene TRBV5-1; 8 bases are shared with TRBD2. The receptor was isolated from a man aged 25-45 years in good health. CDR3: CASSLSGGQNEQFF. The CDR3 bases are TGCGCCAGCAGCTTATCGGGGGGGCAGAATGAGCAGTTCTTC.